Each of the 11 T cell receptor beta chains below was sequenced from the same sample in a study of blood T cell repertoires in COVID-19. TCRdb keeps only in-frame clones here, not all; method: immunoSEQ multiplex PCR. The profile shows 200,000 to 250,000 clones, about 86% of them singletons. The sequencing input was peripheral blood. The receptors were sampled from a man aged 45 to 65 with active or convalescent COVID-19.

This clone was recorded only once. V and J are TRBV6-2 or TRBV6-3 and TRBJ2-3, with 14 bases lining up with TRBD2. The germline V gene encodes CDR1 MNHEY and CDR2 SVGEGT. CDR3 length equals 18 residues. V was clipped by 6 bases and J by 1 base; unmatched bases: 9. CDR3 region: CASSPGLAGGGGTDTQYF. CDR3 nucleotide sequence: TGTGCCAGCAGCCCTGGACTAGCGGGAGGTGGAGGCACAGATACGCAGTATTTT.

The CDR3 region is CASSPLAGVDTGELFF. In nucleotides, the CDR3 is TGCGCCAGCAGCCCACTAGCGGGAGTGGATACCGGGGAGCTGTTTTTT. V usage is TRBV5-1 and J usage is TRBJ2-2, with 11 bases lining up with TRBD2. The CDR3 has 16 amino acids. Per the germline V gene, CDR1 is SGHRS and CDR2 is YFSETQ. V gave up 4 bases and J gave up 5 bases; unmatched junction bases: 7. The complete variable domain, with remaining parts taken from reference TRBV5-1 and TRBJ2-2, reads KAGVTQTPRYLIKTRGQQVTLSCSPISGHRSVSWYQQTPGQGLQFLFEYFSETQRNKGNFPGRFSGRQFSNSRSEMNVSTLELGDSALYLCASSPLAGVDTGELFFGEGSRLTVL.

This clone was seen once. The chain is built from TRBV10-2 and TRBJ2-6; 7 bases line up with TRBD2. There are 16 residues in the CDR3. The V segment lost 5 bases and the J segment 4 bases; nucleotides outside the gene matches: 8. CDR1 WSHSY and CDR2 SAAADI come from the germline V gene. The CDR3 region has the DNA TGCGCCAGCAGTTTTGGGGAGGGTACCGGGGCCAACGTCCTGACTTTC. As protein: CASSFGEGTGANVLTF.

The V call is TRBV10-3, the J call TRBJ2-3; TRBD1 is a possible D gene (5 bases). Trimming shortened V by 2 bases and J by 4 bases, and 13 bases separated the two germline ends. This CDR3 is built from 15 residues. Germline V gives CDR1 ENHRY, CDR2 SYGVKD. The CDR3 bases are TGTGCCATCAGTGAGCTAGGGGAAGTCGCAGATACGCAGTATTTT. Its protein is CAISELGEVADTQYF.

V usage is TRBV6-5 and J usage is TRBJ2-7; 7 bases agree with TRBD1. Trimming took 8 bases from V and 4 from J; bases not matched to a gene: 8. This CDR3 contains 13 residues. Germline V gene data show CDR1 as MNHEY and CDR2 as SVGAGI. The CDR3 nucleotides read TGTGCCAGCCAAAGGGACAGAAAATACGAGCAGTACTTC. Amino acid sequence: CASQRDRKYEQYF.

The chain combines TRBV19 with TRBJ2-1; 8 bases are shared with TRBD2. This CDR3 is 13 amino acids long. V was clipped by 4 bases and J by 8 bases; unmatched bases: 4. Germline loops: CDR1 LNHDA, CDR2 SQIVND (reference sequence). The CDR3 nucleotides read TGTGCCAGTAGTAGGAGCGGGGGAGATGAGCAGTTCTTC. Translation gives CASSRSGGDEQFF.

This chain links TRBV5-1 with TRBJ2-3; TRBD2 matches 9 bases. V lost 0 bases and J lost 7; bases outside the gene matches: 6. Germline CDR1 is SGHRS and CDR2 is YFSETQ. This CDR3 contains 15 residues. The CDR3 reads CASSLVSGSSYTQYF. CDR3 DNA sequence: TGCGCCAGCAGCTTGGTTAGCGGGAGTTCATATACGCAGTATTTT.

The chain employs TRBV6-6 and TRBJ1-5; D uncertain. Germline values: CDR1 MNHNY, CDR2 SVGAGI (reference sequence). Trimming stripped 6 bases from V and 3 bases from J, with 15 bases between. This CDR3 region has 15 residues. The DNA for the CDR3 is TGTGCCAGCAGCCCCCGGGGATTGGACAATCAGCCCCAGCATTTT. It translates to CASSPRGLDNQPQHF.

The genes are TRBV18 and TRBJ2-2; 10 bases are a match to TRBD1. Unmatched junction bases numbered 7, after V lost 3 bases and J lost 6 bases. The CDR3 totals 16 residues. Germline assignment: CDR1 KGHSH and CDR2 LQKENI. The CDR3 nucleotides read TGTGCCAGCTCACCCCGGGACAGGGGTATACCCGGGGAGCTGTTTTTT. This translates into CASSPRDRGIPGELFF. Variable domain in full (rest from reference TRBV18 and TRBJ2-2): NAGVMQNPRHLVRRRGQEARLRCSPMKGHSHVYWYRQLPEEGLKFMVYLQKENIIDESGMPKERFSAEFPKEGPSILRIQQVVRGDSAAYFCASSPRDRGIPGELFFGEGSRLTVL.

The gene calls are TRBV10-3 and TRBJ2-3; D is uncertain. The CDR3 extends over 13 amino acids. Germline V gene sequence: CDR1 ENHRY, CDR2 SYGVKD. The ends were cut back, 5 bases at V and 2 bases at J, with 8 bases in the middle. The CDR3 DNA sequence: TGTGCCATCAGTCAACCTACCACAGATACGCAGTATTTT. This encodes CAISQPTTDTQYF.

V usage is TRBV30 and J usage is TRBJ1-4; 8 nucleotides align to TRBD1. This CDR3 comprises 16 residues. Germline CDR1 reads GTSNPN; CDR2 reads SVGIG (reference sequence). V gave up 2 bases and J gave up 5 bases; unmatched junction bases: 10. Here the CDR3 reads CAWSPKLQGGNEKLFF. The CDR3 region has the DNA TGTGCCTGGAGTCCAAAACTACAGGGGGGGAATGAAAAACTGTTTTTT. The variable domain in full, completed from reference TRBV30 and TRBJ1-4, reads SQTIHQWPATLVQPVGSPLSLECTVEGTSNPNLYWYRQAAGRGLQLLFYSVGIGQISSEVPQNLSASRPQDRQFILSSKKLLLSDSGFYLCAWSPKLQGGNEKLFFGSGTQLSVL.